The T cell receptor (beta chain) described here comes from a study of neurological immune-mediated disorders. Study-wide results and limits: No CDR3 amino acid sequences were shared by expanded clones across subjects, suggesting private repertoires in all groups. Healthy controls had more TCR clonal expansion than multiple sclerosis, which showed the least, whereas HTLV-1-associated myelopathy showed the most. The multiple sclerosis repertoire cluster had no association with any clinical or MRI feature.

Notes on this clonotype: The antigen is unknown.

cDNA synthesis was performed by 5'RACE with 10-nucleotide random UMIs. TCRdb analysed the 5' RACE reads with MiXCR anew, one entry per CDR3 protein. The data hold tens of thousands of distinct CDR3 sequences, with roughly 4.4% observed a single time. The V segment lost 4 bases and the J segment 3 bases; nucleotides outside the gene matches: 0. The CDR3 extends over 11 amino acids. Germline CDR1 and CDR2: DFQATT and SNEGSKA (reference sequence). Sequenced: PBMCs. The TCR comes from a woman between 55 and 75 years old with multiple sclerosis. V and J are TRBV20-1 and TRBJ2-7; 7 bases align to TRBD2. In DNA, the CDR3 is TGCAGTGCTACTAGCGGCTACGAGCAGTACTTC. It is translated as CSATSGYEQYF.